One and the same sample provided the 16 T cell receptor beta chains below, sequenced in a study of T cell repertoires in cytomegalovirus infection. What these receptors recognize is not known. TCRdb redid the calling of the reads with MiXCR, one entry per CDR3 protein. The sample has hundreds of thousands of distinct CDR3 sequences, approximately 30% seen once. Sequenced here: cultured CD8+ T cells from PBMCs, sampled from culture after CMV antigen stimulation. The origin of the receptors is a human donor in good health (CMV status not recorded). Some clones in this sample may be carry-over from other donors' samples.

The J gene is TRBJ2-5, the V gene TRBV7-9; D remains ambiguous. Germline V gives CDR1 SEHNR, CDR2 FQNEAQ (reference sequence). The germline V and J ends were trimmed by 2 bases and 4 bases, with 11 bases remaining between them. The CDR3 is made up of 14 amino acids. CDR3 nucleotides: TGTGCCAGCAGCTTACTGGAGTGGGGAGAGACCCAGTACTTC. Translation gives CASSLLEWGETQYF.

This clonotype was detected only a few times. The CDR3 spells CASSPEPGQGSGYTF. DNA for the CDR3: TGTGCCAGCAGCCCTGAGCCGGGACAGGGATCTGGCTACACCTTC. V and J are TRBV6-5 and TRBJ1-2; 9 bases match TRBD1. The trim removed 6 bases at V and 7 bases at J, leaving 12 bases unmatched. The CDR3 contains 15 residues. Germline V gives CDR1 MNHEY, CDR2 SVGAGI.

This clonotype was observed many times. The genes are TRBV7-6 and TRBJ2-5; 8 nucleotides line up with TRBD2. The J segment lost 5 bases and the V segment lost 5 bases, leaving 10 bases of the junction unmatched. From germline, CDR1 is SGHVS and CDR2 FNYEAQ. This CDR3 contains 15 residues. This chain's CDR3 is CASSRRRGASETQYF. The CDR3, as DNA: TGTGCCAGCAGCCGCCGGCGGGGGGCATCGGAGACCCAGTACTTC.

In its sample, this clonotype was seen a few times. The chain uses TRBV12-3 or TRBV12-4 and TRBJ2-1; tentatively, D is TRBD1 (5 bases). The CDR3 spans 15 residues. V was cut by 3 bases and J by 3 bases, with 12 bases left in between. The CDR3 here is CASSFGHLFYNEQFF. The CDR3, as DNA: TGTGCCAGCAGTTTCGGACACCTCTTCTACAATGAGCAGTTCTTC.

This clonotype has just a few counts. The genes are TRBV27 and TRBJ2-5; D is undetermined. CDR3 size: 11 residues. Germline CDR1 reads MNHEY; CDR2 reads SMNVEV (reference sequence). Trimming shortened V by 6 bases and J by 7 bases, and 9 bases separated the two germline ends. The CDR3 nucleotides are TGTGCCAGCAGGAACCGATGGACCCAGTACTTC. Amino acid sequence: CASRNRWTQYF.

J is TRBJ2-3 and V is TRBV9; D remains unclear. The germline V gene has CDR1 SGDLS and CDR2 YYNGEE. The CDR3 totals 13 residues. Trimming left V 3 bases short and J 0 bases short, with 5 bases between. CDR3 protein: CASSAFSTDTQYF. CDR3 coding DNA: TGTGCCAGCAGCGCCTTTAGCACAGATACGCAGTATTTT.

This clonotype was recorded a few times. This chain connects TRBV9 to TRBJ2-3; D ambiguous. This CDR3 is built from 12 residues. The V end was cut by 1 base, the J end by 4 bases, with 4 bases between. Germline V CDR1 and CDR2: SGDLS, YYNGEE. CDR3 protein: CASSVSADTQYF. The CDR3 bases are TGTGCCAGCAGCGTATCCGCAGATACGCAGTATTTT.

This rearrangement joins TRBV6-5 to TRBJ1-5, with D uncertain. The V end lost 0 bases, the J end lost 4 bases, and 10 bases lay between the germline ends. Germline V lookup: CDR1 MNHEY, CDR2 SVGAGI. CDR3 length: 15 residues. As DNA, the CDR3 is TGTGCCAGCAGTTACTCGCGCTGGGAGAATCAGCCCCAGCATTTT. Translated, it gives CASSYSRWENQPQHF.

This clonotype was observed a handful of times. This sequence joins TRBV2 and TRBJ2-6; the D is unclear. Germline loops: CDR1 SNHLY, CDR2 FYNNEI. This CDR3 region has 15 residues. V was clipped by 1 base and J by 2 bases, with 6 bases between them. The CDR3 spells CASSEVAAGANVLTF. DNA of the CDR3: TGTGCCAGCAGTGAAGTGGCAGCTGGGGCCAACGTCCTGACTTTC. The variable domain in full, completed from reference TRBV2 and TRBJ2-6, reads EPEVTQTPSHQVTQMGQEVILRCVPISNHLYFYWYRQILGQKVEFLVSFYNNEISEKSEIFDDQFSVERPDGSNFTLKIRSTKLEDSAMYFCASSEVAAGANVLTFGAGSRLTVL.

This clonotype was counted many times. The genes are TRBV7-2 and TRBJ2-5; D unresolved. V was pared by 0 bases and J by 5 bases, with 13 bases between. The CDR3 extends over 15 amino acids. In germline, CDR1 is SGHTA, CDR2 FQGNSA. The CDR3 nucleotides read TGTGCCAGCAGCTTAGCCTCTTATACCGCGGAGACCCAGTACTTC. As protein: CASSLASYTAETQYF.

This rearrangement joins TRBV27 to TRBJ2-5, with D maybe TRBD2 (5 bases). The CDR3 sequence is 14 residues long. The V and J ends lost 3 bases and 3 bases respectively, with 11 bases between them. Germline V gene data show CDR1 as MNHEY and CDR2 as SMNVEV (reference sequence). The CDR3, as DNA: TGTGCCAGCAGTTTCGAGCCCGGGGAAGAGACCCAGTACTTC. Translating it yields CASSFEPGEETQYF.

This clonotype has just a few counts. The CDR3: CSVEDGRPMNTEAFF. CDR3 sequence (DNA): TGCAGCGTTGAAGACGGGCGACCTATGAACACTGAAGCTTTCTTT. The J gene is TRBJ1-1, the V gene TRBV29-1; D is unresolved. The CDR3 spans 15 residues. Trimming cost V 0 bases and J 0 bases, with 11 bases left between them. Germline V gives CDR1 SQVTM, CDR2 ANQGSEA.

This CDR3 is CANSPGHARDEQFF. As DNA, the CDR3 is TGTGCCAACAGCCCCGGGCACGCCAGGGATGAGCAGTTCTTC. The chain is built from TRBV12-3 or TRBV12-4 and TRBJ2-1; D is possibly TRBD1 (5 bases). The CDR3 is made up of 14 amino acids. V gave up 10 bases and J gave up 8 bases, with 21 bases separating them.

This clonotype came up many times. The chain recombines TRBV7-8 with TRBJ2-7, with TRBD2 matching over 7 bases. This CDR3 is 14 amino acids long. V shed 5 bases, J shed 0 bases, and the junction held 4 bases outside the gene matches. Germline V gives CDR1 SGHVS, CDR2 FQNEAQ. This CDR3 reads CASSGRGYSYEQYF. CDR3 sequence (DNA): TGTGCCAGCAGCGGGCGGGGGTACTCCTACGAGCAGTACTTC.

The genes are TRBV27 and TRBJ2-5; D remains unclear. V was cut by 6 bases and J by 1 base, with 9 bases left in between. Germline CDR1 MNHEY, CDR2 SMNVEV (reference sequence). The CDR3 is made up of 13 amino acids. Written as DNA, the CDR3 is TGTGCCAGCAGAGAATGGTCCCAAGAGACCCAGTACTTC. Protein product: CASREWSQETQYF.

This chain connects TRBV11-2 to TRBJ2-5, with TRBD2 as a possible D gene (6 bases). Trimming took off 0 bases at V and 2 bases at J, with 13 bases between the two ends. The CDR3 extends over 16 amino acids. Per germline, CDR1 SGHAT and CDR2 FQNNGV. The DNA of the CDR3 is TGTGCCAGCAGCTTAGAATGGGCGGGGAGTCAAGAGACCCAGTACTTC. Protein product: CASSLEWAGSQETQYF.